The 27 T cell receptor beta chains in this list originate from one sample, sequenced in a study of neurological immune-mediated disorders. TCRdb fed the 5' RACE reads into MiXCR, producing one record per CDR3 protein. The sample yields about 51,000 distinct CDR3 sequences, around 16% seen once. The sequencing input was PBMCs. Receptor source: a man between 60 and 75 years old in good health.

This clonotype came up many times. This chain links TRBV28 with TRBJ2-2; D gene ambiguous. The V end was cut by 2 bases, the J end by 6 bases, with 7 bases between. CDR1 and CDR2 (germline): MDHEN, SYDVKM. This CDR3 region has 13 residues. CDR3 bases: TGTGCCAGCAGTTTACGACGAGCCGGGGAGCTGTTTTTT. This encodes CASSLRRAGELFF.

This clonotype qualifies as medium-sized. The chain's CDR3 is CASSLQGRGETQYF. CDR3 nucleotides: TGTGCCAGCAGCCTGCAGGGGCGCGGAGAGACCCAGTACTTC. The rearrangement joins TRBV7-2 to TRBJ2-5; a weak D match, TRBD1 (6 bases). Germline values: CDR1 SGHTA, CDR2 FQGNSA. The V end lost 5 bases, the J end lost 4 bases, and 14 bases lay between the germline ends. CDR3 length: 14 residues.

Ten or more counts support this clonotype. The rearrangement links TRBV12-3 or TRBV12-4 to TRBJ1-5; D might be TRBD1 (5 bases). The V end lost 7 bases, the J end lost 6 bases, and 13 bases lay between the germline ends. CDR3 length: 13 amino acids. CDR3 nucleotide sequence: TGTGCCAGCACACCGGGACCCAGTCAGCCCCAGCATTTT. The encoded protein is CASTPGPSQPQHF.

This clonotype was picked up many times. The chain uses TRBV5-5 and TRBJ2-5; the match to TRBD2 covers 7 bases. Germline CDR1 is SGHKS and CDR2 is YYEKEE (reference sequence). This CDR3 is 14 amino acids long. J was trimmed by 5 bases and V by 0 bases; bases with no gene match: 4. CDR3 amino acids: CASSLVSGTETQYF. Written as DNA, the CDR3 is TGTGCCAGCAGCTTGGTCAGCGGGACGGAGACCCAGTACTTC.

This clonotype was seen only a few times. This may come from a read error, since a much larger clone is one base off. This rearrangement joins TRBV28 to TRBJ1-1, with a weak D call TRBD1 (5 bases). The germline gives CDR1 MDHEN, CDR2 SYDVKM. The CDR3 spans 13 residues. CDR3 protein: CVGSGTRGTEAFF. The DNA of the CDR3 is TGTGTCGGTTCCGGGACTCGCGGAACTGAAGCTTTCTTT.

This clonotype was seen many times. V gene TRBV12-3 or TRBV12-4 combines with J gene TRBJ1-5; no firm D call. The V end lost 1 base, the J end lost 5 bases, and 12 bases lay between the germline ends. There are 15 residues in the CDR3. CDR3 nucleotide sequence: TGTGCCAGCAGTTTAGTTGCGGGGTTCGATCAGCCCCAGCATTTT. Its translation: CASSLVAGFDQPQHF.

This clonotype was counted ten times or more. The CDR3 sequence: CASSPGVGSYEQYF. DNA for the CDR3: TGTGCCAGCAGTCCAGGCGTCGGTTCCTACGAGCAGTACTTC. The gene calls are TRBV7-2 and TRBJ2-7; D is undetermined. CDR3 length: 14 amino acids. CDR1 is SGHTA and CDR2 is FQGNSA in the germline V gene. Between the trimmed V and J ends, which lost 6 bases and 1 base, there was a span of 13 bases.

This clonotype was counted at least ten times. The chain uses TRBV4-2 and TRBJ2-1, with 12 bases matching TRBD2. The CDR3 is 21 residues long. CDR1 LGHNA and CDR2 YNFKEQ come from the germline V gene. V dropped 4 bases and J dropped 0; count of bases not matched to a gene: 16. CDR3 sequence: CASSLYPSSGRAPSSYNEQFF. Here the CDR3 DNA reads TGTGCCAGCAGCCTCTACCCTTCTAGCGGGAGGGCCCCAAGCTCCTACAATGAGCAGTTCTTC.

Many counts were recorded for this clonotype. The chain couples TRBV28 to TRBJ1-5; 7 bases are shared with TRBD1. In germline, CDR1 is MDHEN, CDR2 SYDVKM. This CDR3 contains 17 residues. J was trimmed by 1 base and V by 4 bases; bases with no gene match: 10. CDR3 sequence: CASSSAPGQESNQPQHF. CDR3 DNA: TGTGCCAGCAGTTCCGCCCCCGGACAGGAAAGCAATCAGCCCCAGCATTTT.

This clonotype was seen repeatedly, ten times or more. This chain joins TRBV9 and TRBJ2-3; no firm D call. Germline V gene lookup returns CDR1 SGDLS and CDR2 YYNGEE. The CDR3 spans 14 residues. Trimming took off 0 bases at V and 1 base at J, with 6 bases between the two ends. The CDR3 is CASSVDGGTDTQYF. Here the CDR3 DNA reads TGTGCCAGCAGCGTAGATGGAGGCACAGATACGCAGTATTTT.

This clonotype was observed many times. The chain employs TRBV7-2 and TRBJ2-2, with 10 bases that match TRBD1. This CDR3 has 18 residues. Trimming took 2 bases from V and 0 from J; bases not matched to a gene: 6. Germline V gene sequence: CDR1 SGHTA, CDR2 FQGNSA. The CDR3 loop is CASSLSYGTGANTGELFF. In DNA, the CDR3 is TGTGCCAGCAGCTTAAGTTACGGGACAGGGGCGAACACCGGGGAGCTGTTTTTT.

The sample holds many counts of this clonotype. This chain links TRBV7-2 with TRBJ2-3; 9 bases match TRBD2. The V gene end was trimmed by 5 bases and the J gene end by 4 bases; junction bases not matched to a gene: 7. Germline CDR1 is SGHTA and CDR2 is FQGNSA. The CDR3 runs to 15 residues. Written as DNA, the CDR3 is TGTGCCAGCAGCCCATTAGCGGGGGTGGCAGATACGCAGTATTTT. As protein: CASSPLAGVADTQYF.

At least ten counts were recorded for this clonotype. The chain is built from TRBV5-5 and TRBJ1-6; 7 bases map to TRBD1. The CDR3 length is 17 residues. Losses at the gene ends were 4 bases for V and 10 bases for J; bases not matched to a gene: 17. Germline V CDR1 and CDR2: SGHKS, YYEKEE (reference sequence). The CDR3 sequence: CASSASPTDRLGSPLHF. The CDR3 nucleotides read TGTGCCAGCAGCGCCTCCCCGACGGACAGGTTGGGCTCACCCCTCCACTTT.

This clonotype came up many times. V usage is TRBV6-5 and J usage is TRBJ2-1, with TRBD1 matching 9 bases. The CDR3 contains 15 residues. V trimming: 7 bases; J trimming: 2 bases; junction bases outside the gene matches: 6. In germline, CDR1 is MNHEY, CDR2 SVGAGI. CDR3 loop: CASILDRGAYNEQFF. The CDR3 nucleotides are TGTGCCAGCATCCTGGACAGGGGAGCCTACAATGAGCAGTTCTTC.

The J gene is TRBJ2-7, the V gene TRBV7-9; the match to TRBD1 covers 7 bases. V was clipped by 3 bases and J by 3 bases; unmatched bases: 5. The CDR3 has 14 amino acids. Germline CDR1 SEHNR, CDR2 FQNEAQ (reference sequence). CDR3 region: CASSLTGIYYEQYF. Written as DNA, the CDR3 is TGTGCCAGCAGCTTGACAGGGATCTACTACGAGCAGTACTTC.

At least ten counts were recorded for this clonotype. J is TRBJ2-1 and V is TRBV9; D is unclear. Trimming stripped 0 bases from V and 9 bases from J, with 7 bases between. Germline CDR1 SGDLS, CDR2 YYNGEE. The CDR3 extends over 12 amino acids. CDR3 protein: CASSVEWGEQFF. The CDR3 DNA follows: TGTGCCAGCAGCGTAGAATGGGGTGAGCAGTTCTTC.

This clonotype was counted at least ten times. The chain links TRBV18 to TRBJ2-1, with D uncertain. Between the trimmed V and J ends, which lost 3 bases and 5 bases, there was a span of 11 bases. Germline CDR1 reads KGHSH; CDR2 reads LQKENI. The CDR3 totals 14 residues. Here the CDR3 reads CASSPGSPHNEQFF. DNA of the CDR3: TGTGCCAGCTCACCCGGCAGTCCCCACAATGAGCAGTTCTTC.

This clonotype was counted many times. The chain recombines TRBV20-1 with TRBJ2-2; TRBD2 matches 8 bases. Trimming cost V 3 bases and J 6 bases; bases outside gene matches: 9. CDR1 and CDR2 from the germline V gene are DFQATT and SNEGSKA (reference sequence). This CDR3 comprises 15 residues. CDR3 DNA: TGCAGTGCTAGGTTCCCCAGCGGGAGTGCCGGGGAGCTGTTTTTT. Its protein is CSARFPSGSAGELFF.

The count of this clonotype is one. The chain combines TRBV7-2 with TRBJ2-7; D is perhaps TRBD1 (5 bases). V was shortened by 1 base and J by 2 bases, with 12 bases between the two germline ends. This CDR3 is 15 amino acids long. Germline CDR1 and CDR2: SGHTA and FQGNSA. The CDR3 region has the DNA TGTGCCAGCAGCTTAGTACAGGAGAGAGCCTACGAGCAGTACTTC. This gives the protein CASSLVQERAYEQYF.

Ten or more counts support this clonotype. This chain links TRBV4-1 with TRBJ2-7, with 7 bases fitting TRBD2. This CDR3 has 16 residues. V was clipped by 3 bases and J by 1 base; unmatched bases: 9. Germline loops: CDR1 MGHRA, CDR2 YSYEKL. CDR3 in amino acids: CASSHLLRTRSYEQYF. In DNA form, the CDR3 reads TGCGCCAGCAGCCATCTTCTGAGGACTAGGTCCTACGAGCAGTACTTC.

This clonotype has a count of ten or more. The chain employs TRBV20-1 and TRBJ2-1, with 9 bases fitting TRBD1. J was trimmed by 8 bases and V by 6 bases; bases with no gene match: 8. This CDR3 is built from 13 residues. Germline V CDR1 and CDR2: DFQATT, SNEGSKA (reference sequence). The CDR3 loop reads CSASGTGLDEQFF. CDR3 in DNA: TGCAGTGCCAGCGGGACAGGGCTTGATGAGCAGTTCTTC.

This clonotype was seen at least ten times. The chain carries TRBV6-6 and TRBJ2-2; TRBD2 is a possible D gene (6 bases). Germline CDR1 is MNHNY and CDR2 is SVGAGI (reference sequence). V gave up 11 bases and J gave up 4 bases, with 20 bases separating them. The CDR3 is 15 residues long. This CDR3 reads CAVGARDFFTGELFF. CDR3 nucleotide sequence: TGTGCCGTGGGAGCCCGGGACTTTTTCACCGGGGAGCTGTTTTTT.

This clonotype was counted at least ten times. This chain uses TRBV29-1 with TRBJ2-3; D is tentatively TRBD1 or TRBD2 (6 bases each). V lost 6 bases and J lost 2, with 21 bases in between. The CDR3 is 16 residues long. Germline V gives CDR1 SQVTM, CDR2 ANQGSEA. The CDR3 bases are TGCAGCGTGGGGGGCGGGATCGTCTCAATCACAGATACGCAGTATTTT. Amino acids: CSVGGGIVSITDTQYF.

This clonotype was found many times. The chain links TRBV29-1 to TRBJ2-2; TRBD1 aligns across 10 bases. The V and J ends lost 1 base and 4 bases, in that order; junction bases with no gene match: 3. The CDR3 runs to 15 residues. Germline V gives CDR1 SQVTM, CDR2 ANQGSEA. In DNA form, the CDR3 reads TGCAGCGTTGAAGGTGGGACAGGGGCCACCGGGGAGCTGTTTTTT. Its protein is CSVEGGTGATGELFF.

This clonotype was counted at least ten times. This CDR3 is CSARDLSSGTDTQYF. The CDR3 DNA is TGCAGTGCTAGAGACCTCTCTAGCGGCACAGATACGCAGTATTTT. The V call is TRBV20-1, the J call TRBJ2-3, with a weak D call TRBD2 (6 bases). The ends were cut back, 0 bases at V and 1 base at J, with 11 bases in the middle. Germline values: CDR1 DFQATT, CDR2 SNEGSKA (reference sequence). The CDR3 is 15 amino acids.

A word on this clonotype: The junction and the germline gene differ at one end; a read error may be behind it. The chain has TRBV5-6 and TRBJ2-1; no definite D call. The CDR3 length is 14 residues. Germline CDR1 reads SGHDT; CDR2 reads YYEEEE. The CDR3 is CVSIPPGSYNEQFF. DNA of the CDR3: TGTGTCAGCATCCCGCCGGGCTCCTACAATGAGCAGTTCTTC.

This clonotype showed up many times. This chain joins TRBV20-1 and TRBJ2-1, with D hard to call. Germline V gene sequence: CDR1 DFQATT, CDR2 SNEGSKA (reference sequence). This CDR3 is 14 amino acids long. V lost 1 base and J 6 bases, leaving 13 bases between the germline ends. The CDR3 nucleotides read TGCAGTGCTAGAGGATCGGGCGGTATCAATGAGCAGTTCTTC. It yields the protein CSARGSGGINEQFF.